These T cell receptor beta chains were read from a single sample in a study of blood T cell repertoires in COVID-19. Produced via immunoSEQ multiplex PCR; TCRdb's table is partial and in-frame only. This sample yields 150,000 to 200,000 clones, of which around 90% are seen a single time; roughly 21% belongs to the top ten. The sequencing sample was made of peripheral blood. Receptor source: a man aged 60-69 years with active or convalescent COVID-19. Each CDR3 is given with its conserved first and last residue. D genes are given only for firm matches. Only some rows state a clone size, as once, few, many or a class for expanded clones.

D gene	J gene	V gene	clone size	CDR3 DNA	CDR3 protein
-	TRBJ1-2	TRBV12-3/TRBV12-4	-	TGTGCCAGCAGTCGCGACAGTAGCTGGGGCTACACCTTC	CASSRDSSWGYTF
-	TRBJ1-2	TRBV6-5	-	TGTGCCAGCAGTCGCCTCCAAGGGGCCTATGGCTACACCTTC	CASSRLQGAYGYTF
TRBD1	TRBJ1-2	TRBV6-5	-	TGTGCCAGCATCCAGGACAGGGGTTCCAGTGGCTACACCTTC	CASIQDRGSSGYTF
-	TRBJ2-5	TRBV30	-	TGTGCCTTCCCAGGGGTGTCGGGCGACGCCCCTAATCTGGACCAAGAGACCCAGTACTTC	CAFPGVSGDAPNLDQETQYF
-	TRBJ1-1	TRBV6-1	once	TGTGCCAGCAGTGAAATCGCTGAAGCTTTCTTT	CASSEIAEAFF
-	TRBJ1-1	TRBV19	-	TGTGCCAGTAGCGTCAGGGGGAACACTGAAGCTTTCTTT	CASSVRGNTEAFF
-	TRBJ2-7	TRBV9	once	TGTGCCAGCAGCCGGGGTTCTGGCGAGCAGTACTTC	CASSRGSGEQYF
TRBD1	TRBJ1-2	TRBV24-1	-	TGTGCCACCAGTAGACAGGGGAACTATGGCTACACCTTC	CATSRQGNYGYTF
-	TRBJ2-3	TRBV24-1	-	TGTGCCACCAGCGCGACGGGGGGCACAGATACGCAGTATTTT	CATSATGGTDTQYF
TRBD2	TRBJ2-1	TRBV28	-	TGTGCCAGCAGTTTAACTAGCGGGGGGCCCAATGAGCAGTTCTTC	CASSLTSGGPNEQFF
TRBD1	TRBJ1-1	TRBV5-4	-	TGTGCCAGCAGCTTGGCCGGGGGACAGATGAACACTGAAGCTTTCTTT	CASSLAGGQMNTEAFF
-	TRBJ2-5	TRBV19	-	TGTGCCAGTAGTAGCATGACGGGGGTTGGAGAGACCCAGTACTTC	CASSSMTGVGETQYF
TRBD2	TRBJ2-5	TRBV6-8	-	TGTGCCAGCAGCTACCATCTAGCGGGGGGGCCCGTTGGGACCCAGTACTTC	CASSYHLAGGPVGTQYF
-	TRBJ2-7	TRBV18	-	TGTGCCAGCTCACCCTGGCAGGCTGCTACCTACGAGCAGTACTTC	CASSPWQAATYEQYF
TRBD2	TRBJ2-7	TRBV28	-	TGTGCCAGCAGTTTAATCGGGACTACCTCCTACGAGCAGTACTTC	CASSLIGTTSYEQYF
TRBD1	TRBJ1-1	TRBV27	few	TGTGCCAGCAGTTTATTGGGGGTGGGGACAGGGGTCCCCGCTTTCTTT	CASSLLGVGTGVPAFF
-	TRBJ1-1	TRBV5-3	few	TGTGCCAGAAGGTCAAGGAAAACAGGGTCTTACACTGAAGCTTTCTTT	CARRSRKTGSYTEAFF